Here is one T cell receptor beta chain with its context. The antigen is undetermined. The sample originates from a study of cytomegalovirus exposure and HLA in healthy donors. Study context: Of around 410 genotyped donors, about 81% grouped in the Caucasian-associated ancestry cluster. Study results and caveats: Later analysis demonstrated an association between a missense DCLRE1C variant and TCR beta V- and J-gene trimming. Some public TCRs appeared in many individuals, while most sequences were rare.

CDR3 length equals 17 residues. The V gene's germline CDR1 is SEHNR and CDR2 FQNEAQ (reference sequence). V trimming: 0 bases; J trimming: 6 bases; junction bases outside the gene matches: 8. The PCR made use of 60 Vbeta and 13 Jbeta primers. Using immunoSEQ multiplex PCR, the repertoire was profiled, and TCRdb retains in-frame clones only, with some absent. Of around 97,000 clones in the sample, approximately 79% were seen once. The rearrangement links TRBV7-9 to TRBJ2-4, with TRBD2 matching 10 bases. Material: PBMCs. The origin of this receptor is a man in his fifties in good health and CMV-seropositive. The chain's CDR3 is CASSLAISGGPGNIQYF. The CDR3 DNA follows: TGTGCCAGCAGCTTAGCTATTAGCGGGGGGCCCGGAAACATTCAGTACTTC.